The sequence of this T cell receptor (beta chain) was determined in a study of tumor and adjacent non-tumor tissue in lung cancer. Study details: The patients, 10 men and roughly 5 women, were about 31 to 76 with stage I to III disease. Study-wide results and limits: Normal lung showed higher cumulative top 100 clone frequency than tumor. TCR diversity was significantly greater in tumor than normal lung tissue.

The CDR3 sequence is 13 residues long. Germline V gene lookup returns CDR1 SQVTM and CDR2 ANQGSEA. RNA was extracted from bulk tissue without any cell sorting. This non-tumor lung sample came from over 3 cm beyond the tumor edge. The library came from three nested PCR rounds adapted from ARM-PCR protocols. In TCRdb, the multiplex PCR reads were re-called with MiXCR into one record per CDR3 protein. The sample includes approximately 62,000 distinct CDR3 sequences, 61% seen only once; the top ten take about 31%. A note on this clonotype: Its matching antigen is unknown. Compared with germline, one end of the junction differs, possibly owing to a read error.

The chain joins TRBV29-1 to TRBJ2-5; D unclear. The sequencing input was distant non-tumor lung tissue. This sequence originates from a man in his 70s with non-small cell lung cancer. Written as DNA, the CDR3 is TGCAGCGTAGCTGACAAGTACCAAGAGACCCAAAACTTC. It codes for CSVADKYQETQNF.